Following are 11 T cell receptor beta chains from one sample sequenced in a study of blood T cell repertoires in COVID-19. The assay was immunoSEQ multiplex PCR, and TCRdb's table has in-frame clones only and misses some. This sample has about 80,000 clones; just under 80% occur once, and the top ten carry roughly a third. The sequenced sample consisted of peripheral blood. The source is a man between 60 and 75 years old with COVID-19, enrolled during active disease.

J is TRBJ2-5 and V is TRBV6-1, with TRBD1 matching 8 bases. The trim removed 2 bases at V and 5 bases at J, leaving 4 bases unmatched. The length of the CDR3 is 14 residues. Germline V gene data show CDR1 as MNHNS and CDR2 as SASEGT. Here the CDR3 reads CASSEQGASETQYF. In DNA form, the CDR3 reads TGTGCCAGCAGTGAACAGGGGGCTTCGGAGACCCAGTACTTC.

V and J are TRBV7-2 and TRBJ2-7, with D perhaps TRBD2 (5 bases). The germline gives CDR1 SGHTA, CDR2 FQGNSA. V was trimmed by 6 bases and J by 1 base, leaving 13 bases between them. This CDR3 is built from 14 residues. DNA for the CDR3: TGTGCCAGCAGGCCAGGAACGGGGTCCTACGAGCAGTACTTC. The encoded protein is CASRPGTGSYEQYF.

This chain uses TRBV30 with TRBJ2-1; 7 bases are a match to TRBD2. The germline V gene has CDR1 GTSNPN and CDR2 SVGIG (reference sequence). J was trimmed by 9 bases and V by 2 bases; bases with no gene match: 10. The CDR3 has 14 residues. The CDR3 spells CAWSPYGRPREQFF. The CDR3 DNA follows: TGTGCCTGGAGTCCCTACGGGAGGCCCCGTGAGCAGTTCTTC. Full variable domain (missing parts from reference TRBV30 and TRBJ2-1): SQTIHQWPATLVQPVGSPLSLECTVEGTSNPNLYWYRQAAGRGLQLLFYSVGIGQISSEVPQNLSASRPQDRQFILSSKKLLLSDSGFYLCAWSPYGRPREQFFGPGTRLTVL.

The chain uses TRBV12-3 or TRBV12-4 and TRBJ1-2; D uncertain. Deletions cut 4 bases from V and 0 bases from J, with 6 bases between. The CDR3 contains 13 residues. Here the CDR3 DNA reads TGTGCCAGCAGTTCTTCAGCTAACTATGGCTACACCTTC. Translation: CASSSSANYGYTF.

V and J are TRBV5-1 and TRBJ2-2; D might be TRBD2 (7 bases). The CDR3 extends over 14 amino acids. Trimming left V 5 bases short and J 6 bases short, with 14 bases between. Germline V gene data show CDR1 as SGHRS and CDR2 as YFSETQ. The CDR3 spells CASSKGGLPGELFF. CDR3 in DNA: TGCGCCAGCAGTAAGGGGGGGCTCCCCGGGGAGCTGTTTTTT.

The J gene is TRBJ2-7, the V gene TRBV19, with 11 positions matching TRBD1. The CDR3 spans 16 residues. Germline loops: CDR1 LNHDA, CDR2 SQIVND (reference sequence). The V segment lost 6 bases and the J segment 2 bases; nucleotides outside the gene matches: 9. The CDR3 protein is CASRQTPGQGAYEQYF. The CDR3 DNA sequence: TGTGCCAGTAGGCAAACCCCGGGACAGGGGGCCTACGAGCAGTACTTC.

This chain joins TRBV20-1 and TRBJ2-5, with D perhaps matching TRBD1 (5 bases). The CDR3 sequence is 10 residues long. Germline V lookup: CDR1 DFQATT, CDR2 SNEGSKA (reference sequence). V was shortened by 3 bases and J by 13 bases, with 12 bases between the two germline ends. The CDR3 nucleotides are TGCAGTGCTAGGGCAGACAGTTGGTACTTC. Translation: CSARADSWYF.

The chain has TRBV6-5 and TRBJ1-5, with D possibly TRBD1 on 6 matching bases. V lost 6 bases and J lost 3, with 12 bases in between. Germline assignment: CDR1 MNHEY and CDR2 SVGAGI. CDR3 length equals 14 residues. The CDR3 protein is CASSTGSTNQPQHF. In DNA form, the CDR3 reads TGTGCCAGCAGCACAGGGTCTACCAATCAGCCCCAGCATTTT.

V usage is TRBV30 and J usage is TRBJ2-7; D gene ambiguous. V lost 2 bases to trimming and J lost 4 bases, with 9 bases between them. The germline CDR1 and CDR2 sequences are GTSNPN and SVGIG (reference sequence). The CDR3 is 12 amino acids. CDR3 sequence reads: CAWSRSQYEQYF. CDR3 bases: TGTGCCTGGAGTCGGTCCCAATACGAGCAGTACTTC.

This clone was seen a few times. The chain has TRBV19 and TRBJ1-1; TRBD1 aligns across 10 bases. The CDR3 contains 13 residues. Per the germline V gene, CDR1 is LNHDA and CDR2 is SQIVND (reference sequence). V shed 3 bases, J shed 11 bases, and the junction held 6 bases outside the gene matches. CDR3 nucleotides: TGTGCCAGTAGTATCGACAGGGGGCGCCGGGCTTTCTTT. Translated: CASSIDRGRRAFF.

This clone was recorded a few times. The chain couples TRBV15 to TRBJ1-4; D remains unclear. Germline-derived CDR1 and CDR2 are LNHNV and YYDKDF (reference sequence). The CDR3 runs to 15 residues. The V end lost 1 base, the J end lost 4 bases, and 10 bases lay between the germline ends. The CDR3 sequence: CATSRATGGNEKLFF. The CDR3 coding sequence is TGTGCCACCAGCAGAGCCACGGGTGGTAATGAAAAACTGTTTTTT.